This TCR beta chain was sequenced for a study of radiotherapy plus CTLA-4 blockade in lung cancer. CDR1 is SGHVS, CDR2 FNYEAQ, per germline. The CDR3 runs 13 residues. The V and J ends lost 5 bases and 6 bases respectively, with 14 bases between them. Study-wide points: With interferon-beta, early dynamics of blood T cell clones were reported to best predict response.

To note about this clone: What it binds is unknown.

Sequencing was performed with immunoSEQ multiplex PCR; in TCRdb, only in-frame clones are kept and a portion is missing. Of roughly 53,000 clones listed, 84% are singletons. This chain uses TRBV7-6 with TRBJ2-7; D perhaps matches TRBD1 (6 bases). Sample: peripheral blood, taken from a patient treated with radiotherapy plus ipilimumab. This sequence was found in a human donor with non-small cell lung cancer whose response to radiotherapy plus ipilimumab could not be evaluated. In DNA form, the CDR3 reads TGTGCCAGCAGCCCTAGGATAGGGGGCGAGCAGTACTTC. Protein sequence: CASSPRIGGEQYF.